This record concerns one T cell receptor beta chain sequence. These data are taken from a study of blood T cell repertoires in COVID-19. Study in general: Donors in the United States, Italy and Spain gave samples during acute or convalescent COVID-19.

In terms of age and location, participants ranged from roughly 18 to 100 years and lived in 24 US areas. Two negative PCRs, clearance, or symptom resolution were required of recovered Cohort 3 donors. TCRdb keeps only in-frame clones here, not all; method: immunoSEQ multiplex PCR. Altogether about 340,000 clones are present, about 92% being singletons, with the ten largest covering about 18%. This CDR3 region has 13 residues. V lost 3 bases, J lost 8 bases, and 13 bases lay in between. Germline assignment: CDR1 MDHEN and CDR2 SYDVKM. This receptor was obtained from a woman aged 30 to 39 who had recovered from COVID-19. The chain recombines TRBV28 with TRBJ1-2; possibly TRBD1 for D (5 bases). The sample was PBMCs or T cells enriched from blood (not recorded which). CDR3 sequence: CASSLRGMGGYTF. The CDR3 DNA is TGTGCCAGCAGTTTGCGGGGGATGGGAGGCTACACCTTC.